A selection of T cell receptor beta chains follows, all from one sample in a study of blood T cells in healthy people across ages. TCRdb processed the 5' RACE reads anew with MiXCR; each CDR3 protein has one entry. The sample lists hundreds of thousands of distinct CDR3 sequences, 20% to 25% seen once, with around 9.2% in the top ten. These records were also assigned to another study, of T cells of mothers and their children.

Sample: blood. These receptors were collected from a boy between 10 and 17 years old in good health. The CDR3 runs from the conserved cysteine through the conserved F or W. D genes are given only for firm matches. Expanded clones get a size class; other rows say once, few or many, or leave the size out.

CDR3: CASSPPGQVDQPQHF
DNA: TGTGCCAGCTCACCACCGGGGCAGGTAGATCAGCCCCAGCATTTT
J: TRBJ1-5
D: NA
V: TRBV18
size: NA

CDR3: CASSATSGGAMGSKNIQYF
DNA: TGTGCCAGTAGTGCGACTAGCGGGGGGGCTATGGGGTCCAAAAACATTCAGTACTTC
J: TRBJ2-4
D: TRBD2
V: TRBV19
size: NA

CDR3: CASSLTSSPLNEQFF
DNA: TGCGCCAGCAGCCTGACTAGTAGCCCACTCAATGAGCAGTTCTTC
J: TRBJ2-1
D: NA
V: TRBV5-1
size: NA

CDR3: CASSPSLGAGEKLFF
DNA: TGTGCTAGCAGCCCTAGCTTAGGGGCGGGTGAAAAACTGTTTTTT
J: TRBJ1-4
D: NA
V: TRBV7-7
size: NA

CDR3: CASSPGHGGANVLTF
DNA: TGTGCCAGCAGCCCAGGACACGGTGGGGCCAACGTCCTGACTTTC
J: TRBJ2-6
D: NA
V: TRBV9
size: NA

CDR3: CSATQTPVEKLFF
DNA: TGCAGTGCTACTCAGACACCGGTAGAAAAACTGTTTTTT
J: TRBJ1-4
D: NA
V: TRBV20-1
size: NA

CDR3: CASSRGTGTEAFF
DNA: TGTGCCAGCAGCCGAGGAACCGGGACAGAAGCTTTCTTT
J: TRBJ1-1
D: NA
V: TRBV27
size: NA

CDR3: CASSSPPVQRAPYNEQFF
DNA: TGTGCCAGCAGCTCACCCCCGGTCCAGCGGGCCCCCTACAATGAGCAGTTCTTC
J: TRBJ2-1
D: NA
V: TRBV7-3
size: NA

CDR3: CASNKDGTRETQYF
DNA: TGTGCCAGCAATAAGGATGGGACGCGAGAGACCCAGTACTTC
J: TRBJ2-5
D: NA
V: TRBV2
size: NA

CDR3: CSAIHHRGTETQYF
DNA: TGCAGTGCTATCCACCACAGGGGGACAGAGACCCAGTACTTC
J: TRBJ2-5
D: TRBD1
V: TRBV20-1
size: few

CDR3: CASSLYPGTYNEQFF
DNA: TGTGCCAGCAGCTTGTACCCCGGGACTTACAATGAGCAGTTCTTC
J: TRBJ2-1
D: NA
V: TRBV7-3
size: NA

CDR3: CASTPGASRSYEQYF
DNA: TGTGCCAGCACCCCTGGGGCTAGCCGCTCTTACGAGCAGTACTTC
J: TRBJ2-7
D: NA
V: TRBV11-2
size: NA

CDR3: CASRVGLNYGYTF
DNA: TGTGCCAGCAGGGTAGGCCTAAACTATGGCTACACCTTC
J: TRBJ1-2
D: NA
V: TRBV27
size: few

CDR3: CAVAGGARSSYEQYF
DNA: TGTGCCGTTGCCGGGGGAGCCAGGAGCTCCTACGAGCAGTACTTC
J: TRBJ2-7
D: NA
V: TRBV2
size: NA

CDR3: CASSSPPQGGFETQYF
DNA: TGCGCCAGCAGCTCCCCACCCCAGGGGGGGTTCGAGACCCAGTACTTC
J: TRBJ2-5
D: NA
V: TRBV5-1
size: few

CDR3: CASSMRGGMNTEAFF
DNA: TGTGCCAGCAGTATGAGGGGGGGTATGAACACTGAAGCTTTCTTT
J: TRBJ1-1
D: NA
V: TRBV5-5
size: few

CDR3: CSVDAGGSYEQYF
DNA: TGCAGCGTTGATGCGGGGGGCTCCTACGAGCAGTACTTC
J: TRBJ2-7
D: TRBD2
V: TRBV29-1
size: NA

CDR3: CASTSRDRPTDTQYF
DNA: TGTGCCAGCACCAGCCGGGACAGGCCTACAGATACGCAGTATTTT
J: TRBJ2-3
D: TRBD1
V: TRBV9
size: few

CDR3: CASTDRGGEQYF
DNA: TGTGCCAGCACCGACAGGGGCGGCGAGCAGTACTTC
J: TRBJ2-7
D: TRBD1
V: TRBV7-9
size: few

CDR3: CASSLSGYQETQYF
DNA: TGTGCCAGCAGCTTGTCAGGTTACCAAGAGACCCAGTACTTC
J: TRBJ2-5
D: NA
V: TRBV11-2
size: many

CDR3: CASSQGIAGGPYNEQFF
DNA: TGCGCCAGCAGCCAGGGCATAGCGGGGGGGCCCTACAATGAGCAGTTCTTC
J: TRBJ2-1
D: TRBD2
V: TRBV4-1
size: few

CDR3: CASSKGLGVGETQYF
DNA: TGTGCCAGCAGCAAAGGACTAGGTGTTGGGGAGACCCAGTACTTC
J: TRBJ2-5
D: TRBD2
V: TRBV7-2
size: NA

CDR3: CANERGGVQETQYF
DNA: TGCGCCAATGAGCGGGGGGGCGTCCAAGAGACCCAGTACTTC
J: TRBJ2-5
D: TRBD2
V: TRBV5-1
size: NA

CDR3: CASSQDEGVTEAFF
DNA: TGTGCCAGCAGCCAAGATGAAGGGGTCACTGAAGCTTTCTTT
J: TRBJ1-1
D: NA
V: TRBV4-2
size: few

CDR3: CSVLDGSSRLFF
DNA: TGCAGCGTCCTGGACGGTTCCAGCCGGCTGTTTTTT
J: TRBJ2-2
D: NA
V: TRBV29-1
size: NA